Listed below are T cell receptor beta chains from one sample, sequenced in a study of beta chain features in type 1 diabetes. TCRdb's copy holds only in-frame clones and misses some; the assay was immunoSEQ multiplex PCR. The sample holds roughly 330,000 clones, 13% seen once. The source material was naive CD4+ T cells from blood. The receptors were gathered from a woman aged 18 to 35 with type 1 diabetes. CDR3s include the opening cysteine and the closing phenylalanine or tryptophan. The D gene is left open where the match is weak. Clone size, where shown, is once, few, many, or a class for clones that have expanded.

abundance | j_gene | d_gene | v_gene | CDR3nt | CDR3aa
- | TRBJ1-4 | TRBD1 | TRBV14 | TGTGCCAGCAGCCAACCCTTCGGACAGGGTTTTGAAAAACTGTTTTTT | CASSQPFGQGFEKLFF
- | TRBJ2-3 | - | TRBV2 | TGTGCCAGCAGTCCGGGGAGGCCCACAGATACGCAGTATTTT | CASSPGRPTDTQYF
- | TRBJ2-3 | TRBD2 | TRBV28 | TGTGCCAGCAGTCGCCGTTTGCCCCTAGCGGGAGGGCCGACAGATACGCAGTATTTT | CASSRRLPLAGGPTDTQYF
few | TRBJ2-6 | TRBD1 | TRBV9 | TGTGCCAGCAGCGCGAGAGGGGGACAGGCCTCTGGGGCCAACGTCCTGACTTTC | CASSARGGQASGANVLTF
few | TRBJ2-3 | TRBD2 | TRBV7-6 | TGTGCCAGCAGCCCGTTGGCTAGCGGGACCTGGGATACGCAGTATTTT | CASSPLASGTWDTQYF
few | TRBJ2-1 | TRBD2 | TRBV5-4 | TGTGCCAGCAGCCCCCTCGGTTCGTTCCGGGGGGACAATGAGCAGTTCTTC | CASSPLGSFRGDNEQFF
- | TRBJ2-5 | TRBD1 | TRBV10-3 | TGTGCCATATCGCCCCAGGGGGCGCGGGGCCCACAAGAGACCCAGTACTTC | CAISPQGARGPQETQYF
few | TRBJ2-3 | - | TRBV28 | TGTGCCAGCAGGCCCACAGGGTTGAGCACAGATACGCAGTATTTT | CASRPTGLSTDTQYF
- | TRBJ2-1 | TRBD2 | TRBV7-2 | TGTGCCAGCAGCCCTGGACTAGCGGGCAAGAGCTCCTACAATGAGCAGTTCTTC | CASSPGLAGKSSYNEQFF
few | TRBJ1-1 | TRBD1 | TRBV2 | TGTGCCAGCACTAGACAGGGGGTGAACACTGAAGCTTTCTTT | CASTRQGVNTEAFF
- | TRBJ2-5 | - | TRBV9 | TGTGCCAGCAGTGGCCGGGAAGAGACCCAGTACTTC | CASSGREETQYF
- | TRBJ2-5 | TRBD1 | TRBV5-6 | TGTGCCAGCAGCTTGGTGGTTTCAGGGGGCGTCGGTGGGGAAGAGACCCAGTACTTC | CASSLVVSGGVGGEETQYF
few | TRBJ2-2 | TRBD2 | TRBV9 | TGTGCCAGCAGCGTACTAGCGGGAGTTACCGGGGAGCTGTTTTTT | CASSVLAGVTGELFF
- | TRBJ2-1 | - | TRBV19 | TGTGCCAGTAGTATACGGGAGGAGCAGTTCTTC | CASSIREEQFF
- | TRBJ2-7 | TRBD1 | TRBV25-1 | TGTGCCAGCAGTGAATACGGGACAGGGAATTGGTACGAGCAGTACTTC | CASSEYGTGNWYEQYF